This entry describes one T cell receptor (beta chain). The record originates from a study of blood T cell repertoires in COVID-19. Study-level background: Italy, Spain and the United States were the sources of the convalescent and acute COVID-19 samples.

Original processing notes: Reference gene primer amplification yielded estimated nucleated cell counts. The data were produced by immunoSEQ multiplex PCR, yet TCRdb's version contains in-frame clones alone and is incomplete. V and J calls and clone size are copied from that table; D and trimming were computed from the DNA. Altogether about 140,000 clones are present, over 75% being singletons, with the ten largest covering about 1.7%. Germline V lookup: CDR1 SGHRS, CDR2 YFSETQ. This CDR3 spans 13 amino acids. The J segment lost 15 bases and the V segment lost 3 bases, leaving 12 bases of the junction unmatched.

This rearrangement joins TRBV5-1 to TRBJ2-1; 7 bases fit TRBD1. The specimen sequenced was peripheral blood. This clonotype was sampled from a man between 65 and 80 years old with acute or convalescent COVID-19. The chain's CDR3 is CASSSAGGEGAFF. DNA for the CDR3: TGCGCCAGCAGCTCCGCAGGGGGAGAAGGTGCGTTCTTC.